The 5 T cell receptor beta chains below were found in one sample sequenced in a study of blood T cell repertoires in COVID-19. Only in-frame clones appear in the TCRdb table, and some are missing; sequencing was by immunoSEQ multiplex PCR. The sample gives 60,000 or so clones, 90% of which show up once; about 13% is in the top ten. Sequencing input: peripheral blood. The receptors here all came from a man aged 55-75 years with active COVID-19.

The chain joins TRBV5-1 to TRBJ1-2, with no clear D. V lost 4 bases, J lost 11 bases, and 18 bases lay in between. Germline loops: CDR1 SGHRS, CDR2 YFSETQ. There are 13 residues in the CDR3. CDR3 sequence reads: CASSPRLGERYTF. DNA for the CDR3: TGCGCCAGCAGCCCCCGGCTCGGGGAGCGGTACACCTTC.

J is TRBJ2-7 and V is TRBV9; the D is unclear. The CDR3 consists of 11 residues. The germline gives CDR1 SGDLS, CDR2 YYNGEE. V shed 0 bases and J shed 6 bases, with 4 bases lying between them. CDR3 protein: CASSVVSEQYF. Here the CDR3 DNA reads TGTGCCAGCAGCGTAGTATCCGAGCAGTACTTC.

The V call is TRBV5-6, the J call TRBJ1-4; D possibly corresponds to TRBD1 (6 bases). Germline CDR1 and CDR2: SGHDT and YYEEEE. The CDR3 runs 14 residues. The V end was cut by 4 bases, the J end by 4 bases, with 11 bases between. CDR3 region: CASSPGQINEKLFF. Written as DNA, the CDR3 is TGTGCCAGCAGCCCAGGACAGATTAATGAAAAACTGTTTTTT.

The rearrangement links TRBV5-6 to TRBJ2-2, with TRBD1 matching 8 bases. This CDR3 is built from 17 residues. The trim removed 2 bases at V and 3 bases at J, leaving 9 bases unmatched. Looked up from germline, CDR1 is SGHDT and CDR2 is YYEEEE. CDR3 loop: CASSLVSQGADTGELFF. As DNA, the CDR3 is TGTGCCAGCAGCTTAGTAAGCCAGGGGGCGGACACCGGGGAGCTGTTTTTT.

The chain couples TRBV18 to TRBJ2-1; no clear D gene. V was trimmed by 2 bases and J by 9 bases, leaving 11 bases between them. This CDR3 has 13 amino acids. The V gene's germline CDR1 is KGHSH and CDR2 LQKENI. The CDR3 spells CASSPGTVGEQFF. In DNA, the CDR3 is TGTGCCAGCTCACCAGGAACAGTGGGTGAGCAGTTCTTC.